This note documents a single T cell receptor (beta chain) sequence. This sample stems from a study of blood T cells in healthy people across ages. Alongside a J-beta primer mix, a sample-barcoded 5' primer served in a second PCR lasting about 7 to 11 cycles. Tags on each cDNA molecule came from a template-switch adaptor with 12 random nucleotides. TCRdb called the 5' RACE reads again in MiXCR, with one record for every CDR3 protein. This table holds fewer than 900,000 distinct CDR3 sequences, roughly 47% found once. The CDR3 contains 14 residues. Germline lookup yields CDR1 MGHDK and CDR2 SYGVNS. Deletions cut 1 base from V and 4 bases from J, with 11 bases between.

Sequences were obtained from blood. The source of this sequence is a woman aged 60-75 years in good health. The chain is built from TRBV25-1 and TRBJ2-7; D might be TRBD1 or TRBD2, each matching 5 bases. CDR3 loop: CASSEWGNPYEQYF. The CDR3 DNA follows: TGTGCCAGCAGTGAATGGGGGAACCCATACGAGCAGTACTTC.